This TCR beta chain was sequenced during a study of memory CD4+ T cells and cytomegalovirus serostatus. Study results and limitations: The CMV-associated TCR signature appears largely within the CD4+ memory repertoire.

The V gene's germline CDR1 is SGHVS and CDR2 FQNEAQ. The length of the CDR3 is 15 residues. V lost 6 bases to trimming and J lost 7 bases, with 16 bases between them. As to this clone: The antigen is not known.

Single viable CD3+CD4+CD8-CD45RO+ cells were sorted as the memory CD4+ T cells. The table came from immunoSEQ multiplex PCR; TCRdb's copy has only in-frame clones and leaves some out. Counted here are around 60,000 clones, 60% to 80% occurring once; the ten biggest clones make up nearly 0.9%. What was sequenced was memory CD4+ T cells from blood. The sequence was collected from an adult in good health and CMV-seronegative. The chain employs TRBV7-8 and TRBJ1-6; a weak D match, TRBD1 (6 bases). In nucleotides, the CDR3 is TGTGCCAGCAGTTTTAACAGGGTTCCAAATTCACCCCTCCACTTT. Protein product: CASSFNRVPNSPLHF. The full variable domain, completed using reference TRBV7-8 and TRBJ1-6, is GAGVSQSPRYKVAKRGQDVALRCDPISGHVSLFWYQQALGQGPEFLTYFQNEAQLDKSGLPSDRFFAERPEGSVSTLKIQRTQQEDSAVYLCASSFNRVPNSPLHFGNGTRLTVT.